This record concerns one T cell receptor beta chain sequence. The sample originates from a study of blood T cell repertoires in COVID-19. The wider study: Donors in the United States, Italy and Spain gave samples during acute or convalescent COVID-19. T cells, B-cell-depleted T cells, or PBMCs provided the cDNA or gDNA that served as material.

Recruited during active infection, patients (from Seattle) were subsequently followed longitudinally. Unmatched junction bases numbered 20, after V lost 5 bases and J lost 4 bases. The germline V gene encodes CDR1 MNHEY and CDR2 SVGEGT. This CDR3 has 19 amino acids. Per the original data handling: Scientists estimated how many nucleated cells there were by amplifying reference gene primers. Measured with immunoSEQ multiplex PCR; TCRdb has only the in-frame clones, and not every one. From that table come the V and J calls and clone size; the DNA was used to work out D and trimming. The table has 150,000 or so clones, just under 90% seen once.

Sample: peripheral blood. The chain has TRBV6-2 or TRBV6-3 and TRBJ2-1; TRBD1 aligns across 7 bases. This sequence originates from a woman in her seventies with COVID-19, enrolled during active disease. Written as DNA, the CDR3 is TGTGCCAGCAGTGACCTCCGGGACAGACCCAAGGCATATTACAATGAGCAGTTCTTC. Translation: CASSDLRDRPKAYYNEQFF.